The sequence of this T cell receptor beta chain was determined in a study of control samples from healthy donors and cancer patients. The germline CDR1 and CDR2 sequences are LNHNV and YYDKDF (reference sequence). The V gene end was trimmed by 1 base and the J gene end by 0 bases; junction bases not matched to a gene: 5. This CDR3 has 18 amino acids. Sequencing used immunoSEQ multiplex PCR; TCRdb keeps in-frame clones, though not all of them. The table lists 150,000 or so clones, roughly 94% of them singletons. Sample: blood. The clonotype comes from a man between 40 and 49 years old in good health. The chain carries TRBV15 and TRBJ2-7; TRBD2 matches 14 bases. In DNA form, the CDR3 reads TGTGCCACCAGCAGAGGACTAGCGGGGGGGCCGCGCTCCTACGAGCAGTACTTC. Translating gives CATSRGLAGGPRSYEQYF.